This T cell receptor beta chain stems from a study of control samples from healthy donors and cancer patients. V was trimmed by 8 bases and J by 0 bases, leaving 11 bases between them. Germline CDR1 reads MDHEN; CDR2 reads SYDVKM. The CDR3 spans 14 residues. TCRdb's copy holds only in-frame clones and misses some; the assay was immunoSEQ multiplex PCR. The repertoire holds some 120,000 clones, with around nine tenths as singletons. The rearrangement joins TRBV28 to TRBJ1-5; D is undetermined. The sample comprised blood. The TCR originated in a man aged 25-45 years in good health. CDR3 amino acids: CASVLHYSNQPQHF. The CDR3 DNA follows: TGTGCCAGCGTATTACACTATAGCAATCAGCCCCAGCATTTT.